This passage covers 18 T cell receptor beta chains from one sample sequenced in a study of shared clonotypes between healthy human individuals. The method was immunoSEQ multiplex PCR; TCRdb's version includes in-frame clones alone and lacks a portion of them. The data contain about 1.5 million clones, roughly 96% of them singletons. The sequenced sample was naive CD4+ T cells sorted from blood. Subset given: CD45RA+ positively selected. The receptors derive from a man aged 25-45 years in good health.

The V call is TRBV14, the J call TRBJ2-2; D gene unclear. V was shortened by 5 bases and J by 1 base, with 11 bases between the two germline ends. This CDR3 contains 15 residues. CDR1 and CDR2 from the germline V gene are SGHDN and FVKESK. CDR3 in DNA: TGTGCCAGCAGCTTCTGGGCTGTGAACACCGGGGAGCTGTTTTTT. Its protein is CASSFWAVNTGELFF.

This clone was detected only once. CDR3 region: CATSRGTGPETYFF. The CDR3, as DNA: TGTGCCACCAGCAGAGGGACAGGGCCCGAAACCTACTTTTTT. This chain connects TRBV15 to TRBJ1-4; TRBD1 matches at 8 bases. V lost 1 base, J lost 17 bases, and 12 bases stayed unmatched. CDR3 size: 14 residues. Germline values: CDR1 LNHNV, CDR2 YYDKDF (reference sequence).

The chain couples TRBV7-2 to TRBJ2-7; D possibly corresponds to TRBD2 (6 bases). The CDR3 is made up of 14 amino acids. The V and J ends lost 5 bases and 3 bases respectively, with 14 bases between them. Germline V gene sequence: CDR1 SGHTA, CDR2 FQGNSA. The CDR3 DNA follows: TGTGCCAGCAGCCCAGTGGGCGGGAACTACGAGCAGTACTTC. It encodes CASSPVGGNYEQYF.

V and J are TRBV11-3 and TRBJ2-1; 7 nucleotides match TRBD2. After removal of 3 bases from V and 4 bases from J, the junction contained 6 bases not matched to a gene. This CDR3 has 15 amino acids. CDR1 is SGHNT and CDR2 is YENEEA in the germline V gene. The CDR3, as DNA: TGTGCCAGCAGCTTCGGCGGGGGTTCTTACAATGAGCAGTTCTTC. Translated: CASSFGGGSYNEQFF. Full variable domain (remainder filled in from reference TRBV11-3 and TRBJ2-1): EAGVVQSPRYKIIEKKQPVAFWCNPISGHNTLYWYLQNLGQGPELLIRYENEEAVDDSQLPKDRFSAERLKGVDSTLKIQPAELGDSAVYLCASSFGGGSYNEQFFGPGTRLTVL.

This clone came up once. The chain carries TRBV5-1 and TRBJ2-2, with a tentative D call TRBD1 (6 bases). V lost 2 bases, J lost 2 bases, and 10 bases lay in between. The CDR3 spans 15 residues. Per germline, CDR1 SGHRS and CDR2 YFSETQ. CDR3 bases: TGCGCCAGCAGCTTCGGACAGATTAACACCGGGGAGCTGTTTTTT. Protein: CASSFGQINTGELFF.

The chain employs TRBV5-1 and TRBJ1-5, with D possibly matching TRBD1 (6 bases). CDR1 is SGHRS, CDR2 YFSETQ, per germline. V lost 3 bases and J 0 bases, leaving 10 bases between the germline ends. The CDR3 is 15 residues long. CDR3 amino acids: CASSSGTSSNQPQHF. The CDR3 DNA reads TGCGCCAGCAGCTCAGGGACAAGTAGCAATCAGCCCCAGCATTTT.

The chain carries TRBV19 and TRBJ2-2; a weak D match, TRBD2 (5 bases). The CDR3 has 17 residues. The V and J ends lost 3 bases and 4 bases respectively, with 18 bases between them. Germline assignment: CDR1 LNHDA and CDR2 SQIVND (reference sequence). The CDR3 spells CASSIWILAQRTGELFF. The CDR3 region has the DNA TGTGCCAGTAGTATTTGGATCCTAGCCCAACGCACCGGGGAGCTGTTTTTT.

This sequence joins TRBV10-3 and TRBJ2-5; 9 nucleotides agree with TRBD2. The CDR3 runs to 16 residues. Per the germline V gene, CDR1 is ENHRY and CDR2 is SYGVKD. V lost 3 bases and J lost 6; bases outside the gene matches: 11. The CDR3 sequence: CAISDDSGGLLQTQYF. For the CDR3, the DNA is TGTGCCATCAGTGACGATAGCGGGGGACTACTTCAGACCCAGTACTTC.

The chain is built from TRBV27 and TRBJ2-7; 7 nucleotides line up with TRBD1. V shed 5 bases, J shed 3 bases, and the junction held 7 bases outside the gene matches. This CDR3 spans 14 amino acids. Looked up from germline, CDR1 is MNHEY and CDR2 is SMNVEV (reference sequence). For the CDR3, the DNA is TGTGCCAGCAGTCTAAGACAGGGTGACTACGAGCAGTACTTC. It codes for CASSLRQGDYEQYF.

This sequence joins TRBV27 and TRBJ2-3; D is undetermined. The CDR3 has 14 amino acids. V lost 5 bases, J lost 2 bases, and 11 bases lay in between. CDR1 is MNHEY and CDR2 is SMNVEV in the germline V gene (reference sequence). The CDR3 loop reads CASSPDFITDTQYF. CDR3 sequence (DNA): TGTGCCAGCAGTCCTGACTTCATCACAGATACGCAGTATTTT.

V gene TRBV27 combines with J gene TRBJ1-4; 9 nucleotides match TRBD1. This CDR3 region has 15 residues. V dropped 6 bases and J dropped 7; count of bases not matched to a gene: 9. Germline CDR1 reads MNHEY; CDR2 reads SMNVEV (reference sequence). The DNA for the CDR3 is TGTGCCAGCAGCCGGGCGGGACAGGGAGGTGAAAAACTGTTTTTT. Residues: CASSRAGQGGEKLFF.

CDR3 sequence (DNA): TGTGCCTGGAGTCCTCGTTCGGGAGGTCCGGGGTGGCAGCCCCAGCATTTT. It yields the protein CAWSPRSGGPGWQPQHF. This sequence joins TRBV30 and TRBJ1-5; D ambiguous. Germline lookup yields CDR1 GTSNPN and CDR2 SVGIG (reference sequence). The V and J ends lost 2 bases and 7 bases respectively, with 24 bases between them. The CDR3 runs 17 residues.

The chain is built from TRBV10-2 and TRBJ2-5; TRBD1 agrees at 9 bases. V lost 6 bases and J lost 3; bases outside the gene matches: 2. The CDR3 loop spans 13 amino acids. Looked up from germline, CDR1 is WSHSY and CDR2 is SAAADI. CDR3 nucleotides: TGCGCCAGCAGCGGACAGGGGAAAGAGACCCAGTACTTC. The encoded protein is CASSGQGKETQYF.

The V and J genes are TRBV19 and TRBJ2-2, with D perhaps TRBD2 (6 bases). Deletions cut 9 bases from V and 0 bases from J, with 11 bases between. Germline V gives CDR1 LNHDA, CDR2 SQIVND (reference sequence). The CDR3 length is 14 residues. The CDR3 loop reads CASNWRANTGELFF. The CDR3 DNA follows: TGTGCCAGCAACTGGAGGGCGAACACCGGGGAGCTGTTTTTT.

This chain joins TRBV27 and TRBJ2-2; D ambiguous. The V end lost 7 bases, the J end lost 0 bases, and 15 bases lay between the germline ends. The CDR3 sequence is 16 residues long. Germline V lookup: CDR1 MNHEY, CDR2 SMNVEV (reference sequence). In DNA, the CDR3 is TGTGCCAGCACCTACCAGTCTGGGCCGAACACCGGGGAGCTGTTTTTT. As protein: CASTYQSGPNTGELFF.

The chain has TRBV9 and TRBJ2-2, with 8 positions matching TRBD2. Unmatched junction bases numbered 4, after V lost 0 bases and J lost 0 bases. Per germline, CDR1 SGDLS and CDR2 YYNGEE. The CDR3 is 17 amino acids. As DNA, the CDR3 is TGTGCCAGCAGCGTAGTTTCGGGGGGGCCGAACACCGGGGAGCTGTTTTTT. It is translated as CASSVVSGGPNTGELFF.

V usage is TRBV6-1 and J usage is TRBJ1-2; D might be TRBD1 (6 bases). This CDR3 spans 12 amino acids. V gave up 8 bases and J gave up 7 bases, with 14 bases separating them. Germline V gene data show CDR1 as MNHNS and CDR2 as SASEGT. CDR3 coding DNA: TGTGCCAGCGGGACAACCCGGGTTGGCTACACCTTC. Translation: CASGTTRVGYTF.

The CDR3 loop is CASSQGLALSYEQYF. The CDR3 DNA reads TGTGCCAGCAGCCAGGGACTAGCGCTTTCCTACGAGCAGTACTTC. The chain has TRBV7-9 and TRBJ2-7; 10 bases agree with TRBD2. The CDR3 is 15 residues long. V lost 5 bases to trimming and J lost 1 base; unmatched junction nucleotides: 5. Germline-derived CDR1 and CDR2 are SEHNR and FQNEAQ (reference sequence).